A selection of T cell receptor beta chains follows, all from one sample in a study of CD8 T cells in Susac syndrome. TCRdb re-called the immunoSEQ multiplex PCR reads with MiXCR, one entry per CDR3 protein. The sample has 15,000 to 20,000 distinct CDR3 sequences; about 95% are singletons. Input material: CD8+ T cells from PBMCs. The receptors were gathered from a human donor in good health. Each CDR3 is given with its conserved first and last residue. Fields, in order: J gene, V gene, clone size, D gene, CDR3 protein, CDR3 DNA. A D gene is named only where the DNA matches it firmly. A row's size may be missing; if present it is once, few, many or a size class.

j_gene: TRBJ1-4
v_gene: TRBV7-2
abundance: .
d_gene: .
CDR3aa: CASSLDAEGYNEKLFF
CDR3nt: TGTGCCAGCAGCTTAGATGCGGAGGGTTATAATGAAAAACTGTTTTTT

j_gene: TRBJ2-7
v_gene: TRBV6-1
abundance: few
d_gene: .
CDR3aa: CASSDRWEGVVDEQYF
CDR3nt: TGTGCCAGCAGTGATCGTTGGGAGGGGGTAGTCGACGAGCAGTACTTC

j_gene: TRBJ2-6
v_gene: TRBV4-2
abundance: .
d_gene: .
CDR3aa: CASSQDPGQPSGANVLTF
CDR3nt: TGTGCCAGCAGCCAAGATCCTGGCCAACCCTCTGGGGCCAACGTCCTGACTTTC

j_gene: TRBJ2-7
v_gene: TRBV30
abundance: .
d_gene: TRBD2
CDR3aa: CAWSRGEDEQYF
CDR3nt: TGTGCCTGGAGTCGGGGGGAGGACGAGCAGTACTTC

j_gene: TRBJ2-1
v_gene: TRBV12-3/TRBV12-4
abundance: .
d_gene: .
CDR3aa: CASSLSNNEQFF
CDR3nt: TGTGCCAGCAGTTTGTCCAACAATGAGCAGTTCTTC

j_gene: TRBJ1-2
v_gene: TRBV6-6
abundance: .
d_gene: TRBD1
CDR3aa: CASRLTGELVYTF
CDR3nt: TGTGCCAGCAGGTTGACAGGGGAGCTTGTCTACACCTTC

j_gene: TRBJ2-5
v_gene: TRBV15
abundance: .
d_gene: TRBD1
CDR3aa: CATSRGGQDGEETQYF
CDR3nt: TGTGCCACCAGCAGAGGGGGACAGGATGGGGAAGAGACCCAGTACTTC

j_gene: TRBJ2-1
v_gene: TRBV27
abundance: .
d_gene: .
CDR3aa: CASSFLGASYNEQFF
CDR3nt: TGTGCCAGCAGTTTCCTGGGGGCCTCTTACAATGAGCAGTTCTTC

j_gene: TRBJ2-1
v_gene: TRBV28
abundance: .
d_gene: TRBD1
CDR3aa: CASKPGGEYNEQFF
CDR3nt: TGTGCCAGCAAACCAGGGGGAGAGTACAATGAGCAGTTCTTC

j_gene: TRBJ2-1
v_gene: TRBV27
abundance: .
d_gene: TRBD1
CDR3aa: CASSPLGGASYNEQFF
CDR3nt: TGTGCCAGCAGCCCCCTAGGGGGCGCGTCCTACAATGAGCAGTTCTTC